This T cell receptor (beta chain) emerged from a study of blood T cell repertoires in COVID-19. Method: immunoSEQ multiplex PCR; TCRdb's copy keeps in-frame clones and lacks some. The data hold hundreds of thousands of clones, with roughly 89% observed a single time. With 7 bases removed from V and 0 bases from J, the gap between germline ends came to 12 bases. The CDR3 is 14 amino acids. CDR1 and CDR2 (germline): MDHEN, SYDVKM. Material: peripheral blood. This chain joins TRBV28 and TRBJ1-1, with TRBD1 as a possible D gene (5 bases). The receptor was derived from a woman in her twenties or thirties with COVID-19, enrolled during active disease. Here the CDR3 DNA reads TGTGCCAGCATGCTAGCGGGGGTGAACACTGAAGCTTTCTTT. This sequence encodes CASMLAGVNTEAFF.